This section outlines one T cell receptor (beta chain) sequence together with its context. Its antigen is currently unknown. The study ran its PCR with 60 Vbeta and 13 Jbeta primers. Sequencing used immunoSEQ multiplex PCR; TCRdb keeps in-frame clones, though not all of them. The sample yields 100,000 to 150,000 clones, about 15% seen once. This sample was taken from a study of cytomegalovirus exposure and HLA in healthy donors. Study-wide results and limits: Earlier results showed most TCR beta V segments being productive about 90% or about 30% of the time.

Healthy people donating bone marrow made up the donors. Germline CDR1 SGHRS, CDR2 YFSETQ. This CDR3 is built from 15 residues. V dropped 4 bases and J dropped 7; count of bases not matched to a gene: 4. The material sequenced was PBMCs. The chain joins TRBV5-1 to TRBJ2-1, with 14 bases matching TRBD2. The receptor was derived from a female donor in good health and CMV-seropositive. The CDR3 DNA sequence: TGCGCCAGCAGCGAGGGGACTAGCGGGAGTAATGAGCAGTTCTTC. Its protein is CASSEGTSGSNEQFF.